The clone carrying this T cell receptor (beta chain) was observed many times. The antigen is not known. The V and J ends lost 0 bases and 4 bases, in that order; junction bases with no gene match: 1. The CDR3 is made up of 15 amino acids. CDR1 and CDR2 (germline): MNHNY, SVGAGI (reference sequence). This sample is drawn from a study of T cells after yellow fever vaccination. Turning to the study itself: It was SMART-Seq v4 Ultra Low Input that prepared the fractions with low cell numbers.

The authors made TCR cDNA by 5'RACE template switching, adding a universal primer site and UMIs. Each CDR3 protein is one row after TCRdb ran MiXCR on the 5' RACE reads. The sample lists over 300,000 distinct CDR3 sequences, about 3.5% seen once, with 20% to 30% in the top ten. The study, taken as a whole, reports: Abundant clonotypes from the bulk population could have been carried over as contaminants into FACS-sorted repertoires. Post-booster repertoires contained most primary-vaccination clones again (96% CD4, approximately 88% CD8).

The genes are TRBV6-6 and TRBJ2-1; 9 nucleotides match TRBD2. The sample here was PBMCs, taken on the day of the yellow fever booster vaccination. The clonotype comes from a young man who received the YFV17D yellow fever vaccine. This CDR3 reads CASSYSSGGYNEQFF. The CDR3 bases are TGTGCCAGCAGTTACTCTAGCGGGGGATACAATGAGCAGTTCTTC.